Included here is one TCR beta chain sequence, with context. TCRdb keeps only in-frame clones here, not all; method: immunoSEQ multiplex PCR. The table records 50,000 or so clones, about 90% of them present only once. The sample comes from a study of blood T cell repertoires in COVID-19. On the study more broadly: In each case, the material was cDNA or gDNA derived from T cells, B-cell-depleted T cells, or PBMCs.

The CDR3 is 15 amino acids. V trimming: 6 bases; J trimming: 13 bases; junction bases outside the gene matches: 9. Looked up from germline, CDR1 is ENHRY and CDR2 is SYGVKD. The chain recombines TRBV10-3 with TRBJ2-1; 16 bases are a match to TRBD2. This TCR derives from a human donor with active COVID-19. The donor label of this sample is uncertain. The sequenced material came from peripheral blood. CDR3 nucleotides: TGTGCCATCAGCTCATCCGGGACTAGCGGGGGGGGACAGTTCTTC. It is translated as CAISSSGTSGGGQFF.